The 29 T cell receptor beta chains given below trace back to one sample, sequenced in a study of technical replicates of blood from a handful of donors. Here immunoSEQ multiplex PCR was the method, and the copy in TCRdb shows in-frame clones only, minus some. The sample includes 50,000 to 70,000 clones, 91% of them seen just once. Sequenced sample: PBMCs. All receptors derive from a human donor in good health. Some clones in this sample may be carry-over from other donors' samples.

The chain has TRBV7-9 and TRBJ1-6; D is perhaps TRBD1 (6 bases). The CDR3 is 16 residues long. V dropped 1 base and J dropped 8 bases, with 15 bases sitting between them. The germline CDR1 and CDR2 sequences are SEHNR and FQNEAQ (reference sequence). CDR3 in amino acids: CASSLVLGAPDSPLHF. CDR3 bases: TGTGCCAGCAGCTTAGTCTTGGGGGCGCCGGATTCACCCCTCCACTTT.

V usage is TRBV4-3 and J usage is TRBJ1-6; perhaps TRBD1 as D (6 bases). The CDR3 covers 14 residues. Between the trimmed V and J ends, which lost 2 bases and 6 bases, there was a span of 8 bases. CDR1 LGHNA and CDR2 YSLEER come from the germline V gene. The CDR3 bases are TGCGCCAGCAGCCAATGGACAGTTAATTCACCCCTCCACTTT. This codes for CASSQWTVNSPLHF.

V and J are TRBV5-4 and TRBJ2-1; 7 bases are shared with TRBD2. Germline V gene lookup returns CDR1 SGHNT and CDR2 YYREEE (reference sequence). V shed 1 base, J shed 4 bases, and the junction held 5 bases outside the gene matches. CDR3 length: 15 amino acids. CDR3 in amino acids: CASSLTASGYNEQFF. CDR3 nucleotides: TGTGCCAGCAGCTTGACGGCTAGCGGATACAATGAGCAGTTCTTC.

This chain connects TRBV5-1 to TRBJ2-1, with 9 positions matching TRBD1. With 0 bases clipped from V and 7 bases from J, the junction kept 14 bases outside the gene matches. Germline V CDR1 and CDR2: SGHRS, YFSETQ. This CDR3 contains 18 residues. CDR3 coding DNA: TGCGCCAGCAGCTTGGCGTTTACTTGGACAGGGGTTTTAAATGAGCAGTTCTTC. Its protein product is CASSLAFTWTGVLNEQFF. The variable domain in full, with the rest retrieved from reference TRBV5-1 and TRBJ2-1, is KAGVTQTPRYLIKTRGQQVTLSCSPISGHRSVSWYQQTPGQGLQFLFEYFSETQRNKGNFPGRFSGRQFSNSRSEMNVSTLELGDSALYLCASSLAFTWTGVLNEQFFGPGTRLTVL.

The gene calls are TRBV7-8 and TRBJ1-6; D is undetermined. The germline V gene has CDR1 SGHVS and CDR2 FQNEAQ. V was clipped by 3 bases and J by 7 bases, with 10 bases between them. This CDR3 contains 14 residues. The CDR3 spells CASSFESRNSPLHF. In DNA form, the CDR3 reads TGTGCCAGCAGCTTCGAGTCGAGGAATTCACCCCTCCACTTT.

The chain couples TRBV14 to TRBJ2-5, with 7 bases matching TRBD2. Germline V lookup: CDR1 SGHDN, CDR2 FVKESK. Germline trimming cut 5 bases from V and 4 bases from J; bases unmatched to any gene: 13. The CDR3 spans 16 residues. The CDR3 protein is CASSRPSAGRAETQYF. CDR3 nucleotides: TGTGCCAGCAGCAGACCCTCAGCGGGGAGGGCAGAGACCCAGTACTTC.

This chain joins TRBV5-4 and TRBJ1-2; 8 nucleotides align to TRBD1. The CDR3 is 16 residues long. Germline loops: CDR1 SGHNT, CDR2 YYREEE (reference sequence). Trimming took 7 bases from V and 4 from J; bases not matched to a gene: 15. DNA of the CDR3: TGTGCCAGCGGCTCCCTCGACAGGGGTGTCGGCTATGGCTACACCTTC. Translation: CASGSLDRGVGYGYTF.

This clone appeared a single time. The V gene is TRBV15, the J gene TRBJ1-2; the match to TRBD1 covers 8 bases. The CDR3 contains 16 residues. Unmatched junction bases numbered 9, after V lost 0 bases and J lost 6 bases. The germline V gene encodes CDR1 LNHNV and CDR2 YYDKDF (reference sequence). In DNA form, the CDR3 reads TGTGCCACCAGCAGAGATAGGGACAGGAGGCTCGATGGCTACACCTTC. Translated, it gives CATSRDRDRRLDGYTF.

This clone was seen just once. CDR3 coding DNA: TGTGCCAGCAGCGCCCTTAACACTGAAGCTTTCTTT. It yields the protein CASSALNTEAFF. This rearrangement joins TRBV9 to TRBJ1-1; D gene unclear. Germline V CDR1 and CDR2: SGDLS, YYNGEE. Trimming cost V 3 bases and J 2 bases, with 5 bases left between them. CDR3 length: 12 amino acids. Looking up the rest from reference TRBV9 and TRBJ1-1 gives the full variable domain: DSGVTQTPKHLITATGQRVTLRCSPRSGDLSVYWYQQSLDQGLQFLIQYYNGEERAKGNILERFSAQQFPDLHSELNLSSLELGDSALYFCASSALNTEAFFGQGTRLTVV.

V usage is TRBV6-5 and J usage is TRBJ2-1; unclear D gene. Germline CDR1 reads MNHEY; CDR2 reads SVGAGI. Trimming removed 7 bases at V and 8 bases at J, with 12 bases between. The CDR3 is 12 amino acids. This CDR3 reads CASTGSRDEQFF. Here the CDR3 DNA reads TGTGCCAGCACTGGAAGCCGGGATGAGCAGTTCTTC.

This clone was detected once. The chain is built from TRBV30 and TRBJ1-2; D is unclear. Germline V lookup: CDR1 GTSNPN, CDR2 SVGIG (reference sequence). This CDR3 has 14 residues. V was clipped by 5 bases and J by 2 bases, with 15 bases between them. The DNA of the CDR3 is TGTGCCTGGGGAAGAAGAGGAGTCAACTATGGCTACACCTTC. It codes for CAWGRRGVNYGYTF.

The chain uses TRBV5-1 and TRBJ2-7, with TRBD2 matching 9 bases. J gave up 7 bases and V 6 bases, and 5 bases lay outside the gene matches. Per the germline V gene, CDR1 is SGHRS and CDR2 is YFSETQ. The CDR3 is made up of 12 amino acids. This CDR3 reads CASTAGGKEQYF. As DNA, the CDR3 is TGCGCCAGCACGGCGGGAGGGAAGGAGCAGTACTTC.

This clone was recorded once. The chain employs TRBV27 and TRBJ1-5; possible D gene TRBD1, 5 bases. The V and J ends lost 4 bases and 3 bases respectively, with 13 bases between them. The germline V gene has CDR1 MNHEY and CDR2 SMNVEV (reference sequence). There are 15 residues in the CDR3. The CDR3 sequence is CASSSGWGVNQPQHF. The CDR3 DNA sequence: TGTGCCAGCAGTTCCGGCTGGGGGGTCAATCAGCCCCAGCATTTT.

V gene TRBV6-5 combines with J gene TRBJ2-1, with 12 bases identical to TRBD2. Trimming at V came to 5 bases and at J to 5 bases, leaving 1 base not matched to a gene. The CDR3 sequence is 14 residues long. Per germline, CDR1 MNHEY and CDR2 SVGAGI. In DNA form, the CDR3 reads TGTGCCAGCAGTAGGACTAGCGGGGACAATGAGCAGTTCTTC. Translation gives CASSRTSGDNEQFF.

This rearrangement joins TRBV13 to TRBJ2-3; 8 bases line up with TRBD2. With 5 bases clipped from V and 0 bases from J, the junction kept 10 bases outside the gene matches. This CDR3 is 17 amino acids long. Germline V gives CDR1 PRHDT, CDR2 FYEKMQ (reference sequence). The CDR3 protein is CASSLTLAGPSTDTQYF. As DNA, the CDR3 is TGTGCCAGCAGCCTCACTCTAGCGGGTCCTAGCACAGATACGCAGTATTTT. Together with reference TRBV13 and TRBJ2-3, the CDR3 gives the full variable domain: AAGVIQSPRHLIKEKRETATLKCYPIPRHDTVYWYQQGPGQDPQFLISFYEKMQSDKGSIPDRFSAQQFSDYHSELNMSSLELGDSALYFCASSLTLAGPSTDTQYFGPGTRLTVL.

V is TRBV6-6 and J is TRBJ2-1; 8 bases map to TRBD2. The CDR3 sequence is 15 residues long. The trim removed 6 bases at V and 6 bases at J, leaving 10 bases unmatched. Germline CDR1 is MNHNY and CDR2 is SVGAGI (reference sequence). CDR3 protein: CASRPSGGGINEQFF. Here the CDR3 DNA reads TGTGCCAGCAGACCCAGTGGCGGGGGGATCAATGAGCAGTTCTTC.

This sequence joins TRBV5-4 and TRBJ2-1, with D tentatively TRBD2 (7 bases). Germline CDR1 SGHNT, CDR2 YYREEE (reference sequence). This CDR3 comprises 16 residues. Trimming took off 3 bases at V and 3 bases at J, with 16 bases between the two ends. The CDR3 sequence is CASSSGGGGVYNEQFF. The CDR3 coding sequence is TGTGCCAGCAGCTCCGGGGGCGGGGGAGTCTACAATGAGCAGTTCTTC.

The J gene is TRBJ1-5, the V gene TRBV27; D not resolved. This CDR3 has 15 amino acids. Germline CDR1 and CDR2: MNHEY and SMNVEV (reference sequence). V lost 6 bases, J lost 4 bases, and 16 bases lay in between. CDR3 in DNA: TGTGCCAGCAGCTACCTAGCCCCGGGGAATCAGCCCCAGCATTTT. Its protein is CASSYLAPGNQPQHF.

The gene calls are TRBV6-4 and TRBJ2-3, with 7 bases aligning to TRBD2. CDR1 MRHNA and CDR2 SNTAGT come from the germline V gene. The CDR3 sequence is 15 residues long. The ends lost 5 bases at V and 2 bases at J; junction bases unmatched: 7. The CDR3 region is CASSKERGDTDTQYF. DNA of the CDR3: TGTGCCAGCAGTAAGGAGCGGGGAGACACAGATACGCAGTATTTT.

This clone appeared a few times. The V gene is TRBV18, the J gene TRBJ1-1; weak D call: TRBD1 (5 bases). Germline lookup yields CDR1 KGHSH and CDR2 LQKENI. The CDR3 runs 15 residues. Trimming took off 0 bases at V and 4 bases at J, with 12 bases between the two ends. CDR3 residues: CASSPPNTGGTEAFF. In DNA, the CDR3 is TGTGCCAGCTCACCACCGAACACCGGGGGCACTGAAGCTTTCTTT.

V is TRBV4-1 and J is TRBJ2-2; 9 positions agree with TRBD2. The V and J ends lost 4 bases and 4 bases, in that order; junction bases with no gene match: 7. The germline V gene encodes CDR1 MGHRA and CDR2 YSYEKL. This CDR3 is built from 16 residues. CDR3 nucleotide sequence: TGCGCCAGCAGCCCCCGCGGGGGGGCGAGCACCGGGGAGCTGTTTTTT. Protein: CASSPRGGASTGELFF.

This clone was recorded only once. This chain connects TRBV7-3 to TRBJ2-6; TRBD1 might be the D (6 bases). This CDR3 comprises 16 residues. Per the germline V gene, CDR1 is SGHTA and CDR2 is FQGTGA. V lost 6 bases and J 2 bases, leaving 14 bases between the germline ends. The CDR3 region is CASSFVGGAGANVLTF. CDR3 nucleotide sequence: TGTGCCAGCAGTTTTGTTGGGGGCGCTGGGGCCAACGTCCTGACTTTC.

V gene TRBV19 combines with J gene TRBJ1-2; D gene unclear. This CDR3 region has 14 residues. Germline assignment: CDR1 LNHDA and CDR2 SQIVND (reference sequence). Trimming removed 5 bases at V and 8 bases at J, with 18 bases between. CDR3 sequence reads: CASSPPEAGWGYTF. CDR3 nucleotides: TGTGCCAGTAGTCCCCCCGAAGCAGGATGGGGCTACACCTTC.

CDR3 sequence: CSADGQYEQYF. In nucleotides, the CDR3 is TGCAGTGCCGACGGACAGTACGAGCAGTACTTC. V gene TRBV20-1 combines with J gene TRBJ2-7; perhaps TRBD1 as D (6 bases). Germline-derived CDR1 and CDR2 are DFQATT and SNEGSKA (reference sequence). This CDR3 comprises 11 residues. The V end lost 6 bases, the J end lost 4 bases, and 10 bases lay between the germline ends.

The rearrangement joins TRBV4-2 to TRBJ2-1, with 7 bases aligning to TRBD2. Germline CDR1 reads LGHNA; CDR2 reads YNFKEQ. V was clipped by 0 bases and J by 6 bases; unmatched bases: 8. The CDR3 contains 16 residues. The CDR3 is CASSQDWGRAANEQFF. In nucleotides, the CDR3 is TGTGCCAGCAGCCAAGATTGGGGGAGGGCCGCCAATGAGCAGTTCTTC.

V gene TRBV30 combines with J gene TRBJ2-7, with D maybe TRBD1 (5 bases). The germline V gene encodes CDR1 GTSNPN and CDR2 SVGIG (reference sequence). V was clipped by 2 bases and J by 2 bases, with 19 bases between them. This CDR3 comprises 16 residues. The CDR3 loop reads CAWSKLKGHRAYEQYF. CDR3 bases: TGTGCCTGGAGTAAACTGAAGGGGCATCGGGCCTACGAGCAGTACTTC.

This clone was seen a single time. The chain has TRBV2 and TRBJ1-5; 8 nucleotides align to TRBD1. The germline gives CDR1 SNHLY, CDR2 FYNNEI. The V segment lost 4 bases and the J segment 3 bases; nucleotides outside the gene matches: 5. This CDR3 is 15 amino acids long. The DNA of the CDR3 is TGTGCCAGCAGTGGGGCAGGGGGCTTCAATCAGCCCCAGCATTTT. Translation gives CASSGAGGFNQPQHF. Using reference TRBV2 and TRBJ1-5 for the parts outside the CDR3, the full variable domain is EPEVTQTPSHQVTQMGQEVILRCVPISNHLYFYWYRQILGQKVEFLVSFYNNEISEKSEIFDDQFSVERPDGSNFTLKIRSTKLEDSAMYFCASSGAGGFNQPQHFGDGTRLSIL.

V gene TRBV6-5 combines with J gene TRBJ2-7; D is ambiguous. The CDR3 is 13 residues long. V was cut by 0 bases and J by 3 bases, with 6 bases left in between. The germline V gene has CDR1 MNHEY and CDR2 SVGAGI. The DNA for the CDR3 is TGTGCCAGCAGTTACTCAGCCGGCTACGAGCAGTACTTC. The encoded protein is CASSYSAGYEQYF.

The rearrangement links TRBV9 to TRBJ2-6; D not resolved. This CDR3 contains 14 residues. V was cut by 4 bases and J by 2 bases, with 7 bases left in between. The germline gives CDR1 SGDLS, CDR2 YYNGEE. CDR3 nucleotides: TGTGCCAGCAGCCGCGGCCCTGGGGCCAACGTCCTGACTTTC. This codes for CASSRGPGANVLTF. Complete variable domain (other parts from reference TRBV9 and TRBJ2-6): DSGVTQTPKHLITATGQRVTLRCSPRSGDLSVYWYQQSLDQGLQFLIQYYNGEERAKGNILERFSAQQFPDLHSELNLSSLELGDSALYFCASSRGPGANVLTFGAGSRLTVL.